These 18 T cell receptor beta chains were all obtained from the same sample, sequenced in a study of early T cells in non-severe SARS-CoV-2 infection. TCRdb used MiXCR to reprocess the 5' RACE reads, holding one entry per CDR3 protein. The repertoire includes 60,000 or so distinct CDR3 sequences, around 14% of them detected once, and more than 8% sits in the top ten. Sequenced material: whole blood, taken at baseline. Receptors originate from an adult who was a healthcare worker with PCR-confirmed SARS-CoV-2 infection or an uninfected control (not recorded which).

This clonotype was found a few times. The chain has TRBV4-2 and TRBJ2-2; D gene unclear. V was clipped by 4 bases and J by 3 bases, with 24 bases between them. In germline, CDR1 is LGHNA, CDR2 YNFKEQ. The CDR3 runs 19 residues. CDR3 protein: CASSPLPFLGDEDTGELFF. DNA of the CDR3: TGTGCCAGCAGCCCTCTCCCCTTCTTGGGTGATGAGGACACCGGGGAGCTGTTTTTT.

This clonotype has at least ten counts. This chain uses TRBV11-2 with TRBJ1-2; 7 nucleotides agree with TRBD1. CDR1 and CDR2 from the germline V gene are SGHAT and FQNNGV. The CDR3 has 18 residues. Unmatched junction bases numbered 19, after V lost 1 base and J lost 8 bases. The CDR3 loop reads CASSLVGQPSRAGVGYTF. CDR3 nucleotide sequence: TGTGCCAGCAGCTTAGTGGGACAGCCTTCTCGCGCCGGAGTAGGCTACACCTTC.

This clonotype was observed a few times. This chain links TRBV7-9 with TRBJ2-2; D unresolved. The CDR3 runs to 13 residues. V lost 3 bases and J lost 2, with 4 bases in between. Germline CDR1 is SEHNR and CDR2 is FQNEAQ (reference sequence). The CDR3 DNA sequence: TGTGCCAGCAGCTTCCGTAACACCGGGGAGCTGTTTTTT. It is translated as CASSFRNTGELFF.

This clonotype showed up many times. This rearrangement joins TRBV30 to TRBJ2-1; 7 bases align to TRBD2. The V gene end was trimmed by 0 bases and the J gene end by 0 bases; junction bases not matched to a gene: 5. Germline CDR1 is GTSNPN and CDR2 is SVGIG (reference sequence). The CDR3 sequence is 16 residues long. The CDR3 sequence: CAWSVRLAGSYNEQFF. CDR3 DNA: TGTGCCTGGAGTGTGAGACTAGCTGGCTCCTACAATGAGCAGTTCTTC.

This chain links TRBV19 with TRBJ2-1, with TRBD2 identical over 7 bases. The CDR3 is 13 residues long. CDR1 and CDR2 (germline): LNHDA, SQIVND (reference sequence). V shed 3 bases, J shed 6 bases, and the junction held 2 bases outside the gene matches. The CDR3 coding sequence is TGTGCCAGTAGTATCAAGCGGGGCAATGAGCAGTTCTTC. As protein: CASSIKRGNEQFF.

This clonotype was seen more than once but under ten times. The chain links TRBV20-1 to TRBJ2-7, with unresolved D. Germline CDR1 and CDR2: DFQATT and SNEGSKA (reference sequence). Deletions cut 2 bases from V and 7 bases from J, with 12 bases between. There are 12 residues in the CDR3. DNA for the CDR3: TGCAGTGCTAGAAAGGACCCCTTAGAGCAGTACTTC. Amino acid sequence: CSARKDPLEQYF.

The chain links TRBV3-1 to TRBJ1-4; no clear D gene. V was shortened by 1 base and J by 11 bases, with 8 bases between the two germline ends. The CDR3 is 12 amino acids. CDR1 and CDR2 (germline): LGHDT, YNNKEL (reference sequence). CDR3 nucleotides: TGTGCCAGCAGCCAAGTCGTGGGGAAACTGTTTTTT. Encoded protein: CASSQVVGKLFF.

This clonotype came up a few times. The rearrangement uses TRBV10-3 and TRBJ1-2; no reliable D call. The V and J ends lost 0 bases and 8 bases respectively, with 10 bases between them. The length of the CDR3 is 13 residues. The germline gives CDR1 ENHRY, CDR2 SYGVKD. In nucleotides, the CDR3 is TGTGCCATCAGTGAGTCGCGGGAGTACGGCTACACCTTC. Encoded protein: CAISESREYGYTF.

The rearrangement uses TRBV15 and TRBJ2-7; 12 bases fit TRBD2. Trimming cost V 0 bases and J 2 bases; bases outside gene matches: 8. CDR1 and CDR2 from the germline V gene are LNHNV and YYDKDF (reference sequence). The CDR3 is 18 amino acids. The CDR3 coding sequence is TGTGCCACCAGCAGAGATTTGACTAGCGGGAGCATCGCCTACGAGCAGTACTTC. Its protein is CATSRDLTSGSIAYEQYF.

The table lists this clonotype with a few counts. This chain joins TRBV14 and TRBJ2-5; D ambiguous. Germline V lookup: CDR1 SGHDN, CDR2 FVKESK. Between the trimmed V and J ends, which lost 3 bases and 2 bases, there was a span of 16 bases. CDR3 length: 16 residues. The CDR3 sequence: CASSQYTGPHQETQYF. CDR3 DNA sequence: TGTGCCAGCAGCCAGTATACCGGGCCCCATCAAGAGACCCAGTACTTC.

This clonotype was picked up a small number of times. The chain has TRBV20-1 and TRBJ2-3; 8 positions agree with TRBD1. Trimming at V came to 1 base and at J to 1 base, leaving 4 bases not matched to a gene. Germline-derived CDR1 and CDR2 are DFQATT and SNEGSKA (reference sequence). This CDR3 region has 15 residues. The CDR3 nucleotides are TGCAGTGCTAGAGGAGGCAGGGGGCGCACAGATACGCAGTATTTT. Translation: CSARGGRGRTDTQYF.

In its sample, this clonotype was seen many times. J is TRBJ2-1 and V is TRBV20-1; D gene uncertain. CDR1 DFQATT and CDR2 SNEGSKA come from the germline V gene (reference sequence). V was clipped by 2 bases and J by 0 bases, with 8 bases between them. The CDR3 sequence is 14 residues long. The CDR3 DNA sequence: TGCAGTGCTAGACCCCGGAGCTCCTACAATGAGCAGTTCTTC. Translating it yields CSARPRSSYNEQFF.

The rearrangement joins TRBV6-2 or TRBV6-3 to TRBJ2-3; TRBD1 is a possible D gene (6 bases). Trimming left V 8 bases short and J 2 bases short, with 17 bases between. Germline V lookup: CDR1 MNHEY, CDR2 SVGEGT. The CDR3 runs 15 residues. For the CDR3, the DNA is TGTGCCAGCCTCGGGGACACCTCCCCCACAGATACGCAGTATTTT. Translation: CASLGDTSPTDTQYF.

The J gene is TRBJ2-1, the V gene TRBV12-2; the tabulated D call, TRBD2, remains unverified against the DNA. TRBV12-2 is tagged as a pseudogene. The CDR3 consists of 16 residues. The CDR3 here is CASRYRLASSYNEQFF. CDR3 coding DNA: TGTGCAAGTCGGTATAGACTAGCGAGCTCCTACAATGAGCAGTTCTTC.

The J gene is TRBJ2-5, the V gene TRBV27; possibly TRBD1 for D (6 bases). Germline CDR1 and CDR2: MNHEY and SMNVEV (reference sequence). V dropped 3 bases and J dropped 5 bases, with 13 bases sitting between them. The CDR3 loop spans 14 amino acids. Here the CDR3 DNA reads TGTGCCAGCAGTTTCGGGACAAGAAGGGAGACCCAGTACTTC. Translating it yields CASSFGTRRETQYF.

This clonotype was counted a few times. This chain links TRBV28 with TRBJ2-1; no clear D. The CDR3 runs 12 residues. CDR1 and CDR2 from the germline V gene are MDHEN and SYDVKM. V was cut by 5 bases and J by 2 bases, with 4 bases left in between. In DNA form, the CDR3 reads TGTGCCAGCAGTCCACCCTACAATGAGCAGTTCTTC. Translating gives CASSPPYNEQFF. The full variable domain, its missing parts supplied by reference TRBV28 and TRBJ2-1, is DVKVTQSSRYLVKRTGEKVFLECVQDMDHENMFWYRQDPGLGLRLIYFSYDVKMKEKGDIPEGYSVSREKKERFSLILESASTNQTSMYLCASSPPYNEQFFGPGTRLTVL.

In nucleotides, the CDR3 is TGTGCCAGCTCCCCGAACAGAGGCGGGGATGAAAAACTGTTTTTT. Translating gives CASSPNRGGDEKLFF. The V and J genes are TRBV18 and TRBJ1-4; D gene uncertain. This CDR3 is 15 amino acids long. Germline V CDR1 and CDR2: KGHSH, LQKENI. Trimming took off 6 bases at V and 6 bases at J, with 17 bases between the two ends.

This clonotype was detected many times. V gene TRBV14 combines with J gene TRBJ2-5; TRBD2 might be the D (5 bases). The CDR3 has 12 residues. The ends were cut back, 5 bases at V and 5 bases at J, with 9 bases in the middle. Germline V lookup: CDR1 SGHDN, CDR2 FVKESK. CDR3 residues: CASSTGLETQYF. CDR3 in DNA: TGTGCCAGCAGCACGGGGTTGGAGACCCAGTACTTC. Based on the CDR3 plus reference TRBV14 and TRBJ2-5, the full variable domain is EAGVTQFPSHSVIEKGQTVTLRCDPISGHDNLYWYRRVMGKEIKFLLHFVKESKQDESGMPNNRFLAERTGGTYSTLKVQPAELEDSGVYFCASSTGLETQYFGPGTRLLVL.